This is a list of T cell receptor beta chains from one sample in a study of blood T cell repertoires in COVID-19. TCRdb's table, derived via immunoSEQ multiplex PCR, lists solely in-frame clones and lacks some. The sample shows roughly 140,000 clones, about 86% of them seen only once. The sequenced material came from peripheral blood. Receptors were obtained from a human donor in a cohort sampled during active COVID-19. Each CDR3 is given with its conserved first and last residue. A D gene is named only where the DNA matches it firmly. Clone size is shown for a subset of rows, as once, few, many or a class of expanded clone.

. | TRBJ2-5 | . | TRBV5-1 | TGCGCCAGCAGCCCCGACAGGATGGAGACCCAGTACTTC | CASSPDRMETQYF
. | TRBJ1-6 | . | TRBV7-9 | TGTGCCAGCAGCTTAGCGGGGGGGTATAATTCACCCCTCCACTTT | CASSLAGGYNSPLHF
TRBD1 | TRBJ2-1 | . | TRBV18 | TGTGCCAGCTCACCAACAAGGACAGGGGACGAGCAGTTCTTC | CASSPTRTGDEQFF
TRBD1 | TRBJ1-4 | . | TRBV2 | TGTGCCAGCAACGTGGCAGGGGGCAATGAAAAACTGTTTTTT | CASNVAGGNEKLFF
TRBD2 | TRBJ2-1 | . | TRBV7-9 | TGTGCCAGCAGCTTAATTAGCGGGGGGGTTAATGAGCAGTTCTTC | CASSLISGGVNEQFF
TRBD2 | TRBJ2-5 | . | TRBV2 | TGTGCCAGCACGGTCCTAGCGGGGCACCAAGAGACCCAGTACTTC | CASTVLAGHQETQYF
TRBD1 | TRBJ2-2 | . | TRBV6-6 | TGTGCCAGCAGTTTCAACCCTACAGGGGCCGGGGAGCTGTTTTTT | CASSFNPTGAGELFF
TRBD1 | TRBJ1-5 | . | TRBV9 | TGTGCCAGCAGCGTAGGGCCAGGGGGCCTTCAGCCCCAGCATTTT | CASSVGPGGLQPQHF
TRBD2 | TRBJ2-7 | . | TRBV12-5 | TGTGCTAGTGGCAGCGGGGGGGCGTACGAGCAGTACTTC | CASGSGGAYEQYF
TRBD2 | TRBJ2-1 | once | TRBV7-2 | TGTGCCAGCAGCTCAAAACTAGCGACAGAGCAGTTCTTC | CASSSKLATEQFF
. | TRBJ1-1 | . | TRBV11-2 | TGTGCCAGCAGTGGGGTCGGGGGTTTGGCTTTCTTT | CASSGVGGLAFF
TRBD1 | TRBJ1-2 | . | TRBV6-5 | TGTGCCAGCAGTTCTCAGACAGGGGGCGGCTATGGCTACACCTTC | CASSSQTGGGYGYTF
TRBD1 | TRBJ1-4 | once | TRBV6-6 | TGTGCCAGCCGTACTCCAAACAGGGGAGGCGAAAAACTGTTTTTT | CASRTPNRGGEKLFF
. | TRBJ2-5 | once | TRBV11-2 | TGTGCCAGCAGCTTGCAGGGTGCGAACCTAGAGACCCAGTACTTC | CASSLQGANLETQYF
TRBD1 | TRBJ2-3 | . | TRBV7-3 | TGTGCCAGCAGCTCAGGGGACAGGAGCACAGATACGCAGTATTTT | CASSSGDRSTDTQYF
TRBD1 | TRBJ1-1 | . | TRBV6-1 | TGTGCCAGCAGTGATGTACAGGGGGCTGGTTCTGAAGCTTTCTTT | CASSDVQGAGSEAFF
. | TRBJ2-2 | . | TRBV7-2 | TGTGCCAGCAGCCCGCGACGGGATCTGCCCGGGGAGCTGTTTTTT | CASSPRRDLPGELFF
. | TRBJ2-7 | . | TRBV5-1 | TGCGCCAGCAGCTTCAGGACAGCGCGGAGCTCCTACGAGCAGTACTTC | CASSFRTARSSYEQYF
. | TRBJ1-5 | few | TRBV6-5 | TGTGCCAGCAGTTACTCCCGGGGTCAGCCCCAGCATTTT | CASSYSRGQPQHF
. | TRBJ1-1 | . | TRBV3-1/TRBV3-2 | TGTGCCAGCAGCCAAGTCGGAGTGAACACTGAAGCTTTCTTT | CASSQVGVNTEAFF
. | TRBJ1-4 | . | TRBV7-2 | TGTGCCAGCAGCTCCAGGGTGCCAGATGAAAAACTGTTTTTT | CASSSRVPDEKLFF
. | TRBJ1-2 | . | TRBV7-9 | TGTGCCAGCAGCTTAGCAGGAGGGATGGGTGAAGATGGCTACACCTTC | CASSLAGGMGEDGYTF
. | TRBJ2-2 | . | TRBV6-5 | TGTGCCAGCAGACGGACAGAGAACACCGGGGAGCTGTTTTTT | CASRRTENTGELFF
. | TRBJ1-4 | few | TRBV27 | TGTGCCAGCAGTCCACGGAGAGGCCCGAATGAAAAACTGTTTTTT | CASSPRRGPNEKLFF
. | TRBJ2-7 | . | TRBV3-1/TRBV3-2 | TGTGCCAGCAGCCAAGATTTTGGGACAACAATCTCCTACGAGCAGTACTTC | CASSQDFGTTISYEQYF
TRBD1 | TRBJ2-7 | . | TRBV6-5 | TGTGCCAGCAGGGGACAGGGGATGGACGAGCAGTACTTC | CASRGQGMDEQYF
TRBD1 | TRBJ2-7 | . | TRBV9 | TGTGCCAGCAGCCCTAGACAGGGTGCCTCCTACGAGCAGTACTTC | CASSPRQGASYEQYF
TRBD1 | TRBJ2-7 | . | TRBV5-1 | TGCGCCAGCAGCTTAGCGTCCGGGACAGGGGCCTACGAGCAGTACTTC | CASSLASGTGAYEQYF
. | TRBJ1-1 | . | TRBV11-2 | TGTGCCAGCAGCCCGCTAGGGAGGGGGAACACTGAAGCTTTCTTT | CASSPLGRGNTEAFF
TRBD1 | TRBJ1-5 | . | TRBV5-5 | TGTGCCAGCAGTGGACAGGGGGGAGTAGCGCAGCCCCAGCATTTT | CASSGQGGVAQPQHF
TRBD1 | TRBJ1-2 | . | TRBV6-5 | TGTGCCAGCAGTCCGGGACAGTGGATAAGCTATGGCTACACCTTC | CASSPGQWISYGYTF
TRBD1 | TRBJ1-1 | . | TRBV18 | TGTGCCAGCTCACTCAGGGGGCGCGGGACTGAAGCTTTCTTT | CASSLRGRGTEAFF
TRBD1 | TRBJ2-7 | . | TRBV28 | TGTGCCAGCAGTTCCTCCCCGACAGGGGGGAGCTCCTACGAGCAGTACTTC | CASSSSPTGGSSYEQYF
. | TRBJ2-3 | . | TRBV9 | TGTGCCAGCAGCGTATCTCTCGGGGGCACAGATACGCAGTATTTT | CASSVSLGGTDTQYF
TRBD1 | TRBJ2-1 | . | TRBV5-1 | TGCGCCAGCAGCTGGGACCGGGACAGGACGGGCAATGAGCAGTTCTTC | CASSWDRDRTGNEQFF
. | TRBJ2-5 | . | TRBV4-1 | TGCGCCAGCAGCCGTGGGCCCCAAGAGACCCAGTACTTC | CASSRGPQETQYF
. | TRBJ1-5 | . | TRBV19 | TGTGCCAGTAGTAGCTTGGGGCTCGGCAATCAGCCCCAGCATTTT | CASSSLGLGNQPQHF
. | TRBJ2-2 | . | TRBV19 | TGTGCCAGTAGTAGTGTCAGCGCGAACACCGGGGAGCTGTTTTTT | CASSSVSANTGELFF
TRBD1 | TRBJ1-6 | few | TRBV3-1/TRBV3-2 | TGTGCCAGCAGCCAAGATTGGAAAGACAGGGGAGATTCACCCCTCCACTTT | CASSQDWKDRGDSPLHF
TRBD2 | TRBJ2-5 | . | TRBV2 | TGTGCCAGCAAAACTATAGCGGGGGGCTGGCAAGAGACCCAGTACTTC | CASKTIAGGWQETQYF
. | TRBJ2-2 | . | TRBV28 | TGTGCCAGCAGTTTAAGGGGGTACGCCGGGGAGCTGTTTTTT | CASSLRGYAGELFF
. | TRBJ2-7 | . | TRBV2 | TGTGCCAGCAGTGAAAGAGTTGGCGGAGCCTACGAGCAGTACTTC | CASSERVGGAYEQYF
. | TRBJ2-3 | . | TRBV14 | TGTGCCAGCAGCCCGGGATCGCGTTATGATACGCAGTATTTT | CASSPGSRYDTQYF
. | TRBJ1-4 | few | TRBV15 | TGTGCCACCAGCAGACAGGGTACCCCTGCAACTAATGAAAAACTGTTTTTT | CATSRQGTPATNEKLFF
. | TRBJ1-2 | . | TRBV19 | TGTGCCAGTAAAACGGACAGATACGGCTACACCTTC | CASKTDRYGYTF
. | TRBJ2-1 | . | TRBV5-1 | TGCGCCAGCAGCTTTGGGACTTCCGGATGGTTCTTC | CASSFGTSGWFF
. | TRBJ2-7 | once | TRBV9 | TGTGCCAGCAGCGCAACCAGGGGGGACAGCCCCTACGAGCAGTACTTC | CASSATRGDSPYEQYF
TRBD1 | TRBJ2-7 | once | TRBV10-3 | TGTGCCATCAAGCCGGGACAGGGGGCCTACGAGCAGTACTTC | CAIKPGQGAYEQYF
TRBD1 | TRBJ1-2 | . | TRBV7-2 | TGTGCCAGCAGCACCGGGACAGGGGGAGCTAGTGGCTACACCTTC | CASSTGTGGASGYTF